These 13 T cell receptor beta chains were all obtained from the same sample, sequenced in a study of regulatory T cells in long-lasting Graves disease. Sample time point: newly diagnosed GD, antithyroid drugs for less than 3 months. Researchers made the TCR library from RNA that was extracted from PBMCs. TCR beta libraries were built with iRepertoire HTBI primers and Arm-PCR of CDR3 regions. TCRdb itself ran the multiplex PCR reads through MiXCR, one entry per CDR3 protein. Among a few hundred thousand distinct CDR3 sequences listed, 15% were seen once. This same sample was also taken into another study, of T cells in Graves' hyperthyroidism and ophthalmopathy.

The specimen was peripheral blood mononuclear cells (PBMCs), collected at new diagnosis, from a patient treated with antithyroid drugs. These receptors came from a woman in her forties with Graves disease.

The chain is built from TRBV9 and TRBJ1-2; TRBD1 matches at 8 bases. There are 18 residues in the CDR3. Per germline, CDR1 SGDLS and CDR2 YYNGEE. V lost 2 bases to trimming and J lost 3 bases; unmatched junction nucleotides: 15. For the CDR3, the DNA is TGTGCCAGCAGCGTCGAGCCGGGACAGGTGATCGGTTACTATGGCTACACCTTC. Translating gives CASSVEPGQVIGYYGYTF.

To note about this clonotype: A far larger clone is one nucleotide away, so this likely arose from a read error. Since the CDR3 does not end with the conserved phenylalanine or tryptophan, this likely comes from a read error. The rearrangement links TRBV6-1 to TRBJ2-3, with 10 bases fitting TRBD1. Germline values: CDR1 MNHNS, CDR2 SASEGT. V lost 8 bases and J lost 2; bases outside the gene matches: 13. This CDR3 has 17 amino acids. The CDR3 sequence is CASSPNPGTGATDTQYL. CDR3 sequence (DNA): TGTGCCAGCTCACCGAATCCCGGGACAGGGGCCACAGATACGCAGTATCTT.

This clonotype was observed many times. The V gene is TRBV12-3 or TRBV12-4, the J gene TRBJ1-3; D is perhaps TRBD1 (6 bases). Trimming removed 6 bases from V and 1 base from J, with 19 bases in between. This CDR3 is 17 amino acids long. The CDR3 spells CASSPPAGGRSGNTIYF. CDR3 DNA: TGTGCCAGCAGCCCACCGGCGGGGGGCAGATCTGGAAACACCATATATTTT.

There are many counts of this clonotype. The chain combines TRBV18 with TRBJ2-7, with TRBD2 matching over 15 bases. Germline loops: CDR1 KGHSH, CDR2 LQKENI. Unmatched junction bases numbered 7, after V lost 3 bases and J lost 7 bases. This CDR3 spans 16 amino acids. The CDR3 nucleotides are TGTGCCAGCTCACCGGCGGGACTAGCGGGAGGCGGGGAGCAGTACTTC. This codes for CASSPAGLAGGGEQYF.

This clonotype was seen a few times. The chain recombines TRBV19 with TRBJ2-1; 7 positions agree with TRBD2. The CDR3 totals 14 residues. Looked up from germline, CDR1 is LNHDA and CDR2 is SQIVND (reference sequence). The V gene end was trimmed by 7 bases and the J gene end by 6 bases; junction bases not matched to a gene: 9. Here the CDR3 reads CASTGGSALNEQFF. CDR3 DNA: TGTGCCAGTACGGGAGGAAGCGCCCTCAATGAGCAGTTCTTC.

V usage is TRBV28 and J usage is TRBJ1-2; 8 nucleotides agree with TRBD1. V was clipped by 4 bases and J by 4 bases; unmatched bases: 8. In germline, CDR1 is MDHEN, CDR2 SYDVKM. This CDR3 has 15 residues. In nucleotides, the CDR3 is TGTGCCAGCAGTTCTCCGACAGGGGCGCCCTATGGCTACACCTTC. Its protein product is CASSSPTGAPYGYTF.

About this clonotype: A read error likely explains this, since a far larger clone differs by one base. The chain couples TRBV12-3 or TRBV12-4 to TRBJ2-5; D could derive from TRBD1 or TRBD2 (5 bases each). The ends were cut back, 8 bases at V and 11 bases at J, with 18 bases in the middle. The CDR3 contains 12 residues. The CDR3 reads CASLAGYNEQYF. DNA of the CDR3: TGTGCCAGCCTAGCAGGGTACAATGAGCAGTACTTC.

This clonotype came up many times. The chain joins TRBV12-3 or TRBV12-4 to TRBJ1-6; TRBD1 is a possible D gene (6 bases). The CDR3 is 14 amino acids. The V end was cut by 1 base, the J end by 9 bases, with 10 bases between. The CDR3 loop is CASSLGTVSSPLHF. CDR3 nucleotides: TGTGCCAGCAGTTTAGGGACAGTCAGTTCACCCCTCCACTTT.

The chain combines TRBV2 with TRBJ2-7; D tentatively fits TRBD1 or TRBD2 (6 bases each). V lost 2 bases to trimming and J lost 7 bases, with 15 bases between them. The CDR3 consists of 14 residues. CDR1 SNHLY and CDR2 FYNNEI come from the germline V gene. CDR3 DNA: TGTGCCAGCAGTGAAAGGGGGAGGACCGGGGAGCAGTACTTC. Protein: CASSERGRTGEQYF.

This clonotype was counted ten times or more. The genes are TRBV20-1 and TRBJ2-7; the D gene is possibly TRBD1 (5 bases). The germline V gene has CDR1 DFQATT and CDR2 SNEGSKA (reference sequence). CDR3 length: 16 residues. V lost 0 bases to trimming and J lost 3 bases, with 18 bases between them. CDR3 coding DNA: TGCAGTGCTAGAGATAACGACGAAGGGGCCTTCTACGAGCAGTACTTC. Its translation is CSARDNDEGAFYEQYF.

The V gene is TRBV6-2 or TRBV6-3, the J gene TRBJ2-1; D is ambiguous. Trimming pared 6 bases from V and 7 bases from J, leaving 22 bases between. Germline V gene lookup returns CDR1 MNHEY and CDR2 SVGEGT. The CDR3 length is 16 residues. CDR3 nucleotide sequence: TGTGCCAGCAGGCTTTATAGTCTCGACGTTCAGAATGAGCAGTTCTTC. Protein sequence: CASRLYSLDVQNEQFF.

This clonotype was counted only a few times. V and J are TRBV3-1 and TRBJ1-1; D not resolved. Trimming removed 4 bases from V and 4 bases from J, with 13 bases in between. This CDR3 is built from 14 residues. Per germline, CDR1 LGHDT and CDR2 YNNKEL (reference sequence). The CDR3 is CASSRTGRSTEAFF. In nucleotides, the CDR3 is TGTGCCAGCAGCCGAACCGGACGTAGCACTGAAGCTTTCTTT.

The gene calls are TRBV18 and TRBJ1-4, with TRBD1 matching 9 bases. Germline assignment: CDR1 KGHSH and CDR2 LQKENI. V lost 4 bases to trimming and J lost 8 bases; unmatched junction nucleotides: 14. The CDR3 spans 17 residues. The CDR3 coding sequence is TGTGCCAGCTCACTCAGTCCGCCACAGGGGGCAGGGGAAAAACTGTTTTTT. Translating gives CASSLSPPQGAGEKLFF.